One T cell receptor (beta chain) is described in this entry. Different DNA sequences within this sample yield the same CDR3. Methods used by the authors: Amplifying reference gene primers gave estimates of nucleated cell counts. The repertoire was sequenced with immunoSEQ multiplex PCR; TCRdb's copy has only in-frame clones and lacks some. V, J and clone size were drawn from that table, and D and trimming were deduced from the DNA. The sample shows 150,000 to 170,000 clones, roughly 83% of them seen only once. There are 13 residues in the CDR3. Looked up from germline, CDR1 is SEHNR and CDR2 is FQNEAQ (reference sequence). V was pared by 2 bases and J by 2 bases, with 6 bases between. This specimen belongs to a study of blood T cell repertoires in COVID-19.

The specimen was peripheral blood. The TCR originated in a woman in her sixties with COVID-19, enrolled during active disease. The rearrangement joins TRBV7-9 to TRBJ2-5; no clear D. The CDR3 DNA reads as TGTGCCAGCAGCTTACCCCCTCAAGAGACCCAGTACTTC. This translates into CASSLPPQETQYF.